This T cell receptor (beta chain) was sequenced for a study of shared clonotypes between healthy human individuals. Clones were read by immunoSEQ multiplex PCR, and TCRdb kept only the in-frame ones, dropping some. The sample shows roughly 1,600,000 clones, 98% of them seen only once. CDR3 length: 15 residues. Trimming removed 0 bases from V and 0 bases from J, with 9 bases in between. The germline gives CDR1 MNHNY, CDR2 SVGAGI (reference sequence). The chain is built from TRBV6-6 and TRBJ2-7; D is unresolved. This receptor was obtained from a young man in good health. Sequenced material: naive CD4+ T cells sorted from blood. As for subset: CD45RA+ positively selected. The CDR3 nucleotides are TGTGCCAGCAGTTACTCGCCGCAGAGCTCCTACGAGCAGTACTTC. Amino acid sequence: CASSYSPQSSYEQYF.